The present T cell receptor beta chain was sequenced within a study of blood T cell repertoires in COVID-19. About the research overall: Acute-phase and convalescent COVID-19 samples originated in the United States, Italy and Spain. From T cells, B-cell-depleted T cells, or PBMCs came the material, which was cDNA or gDNA.

CDR3 length: 15 residues. Germline CDR1 is MDHEN and CDR2 is SYDVKM. J gave up 5 bases and V 5 bases, and 10 bases lay outside the gene matches. Per the original data handling: Counts of nucleated cells, estimated from reference gene primer amplification, were obtained. This table comes from immunoSEQ multiplex PCR, and its TCRdb copy is limited to in-frame clones, with some not included. Clonal size and the V and J genes are those of that table, whereas D and trimming came from the DNA. Altogether over 200,000 clones are present, over 70% being singletons, with the ten largest covering around 30%. The rearrangement uses TRBV28 and TRBJ1-2, with 8 bases matching TRBD1. This sequence originates from a middle-aged man with acute or convalescent COVID-19. Input material: peripheral blood. Here the CDR3 DNA reads TGTGCCAGCAGTCAGGGGGCCTCCAATGGTTATGGCTACACCTTC. This gives the protein CASSQGASNGYGYTF.